Given below is one T cell receptor (beta chain) in context. The CDR3 extends over 13 amino acids. In germline, CDR1 is SGHNT, CDR2 YYREEE (reference sequence). V lost 5 bases and J lost 1, with 10 bases in between. These data come from a study of technical replicates of blood from a few donors. TCRdb keeps only in-frame clones here, not all; method: immunoSEQ multiplex PCR. The sample holds more than 70,000 clones, 92% seen once. The TCR sequence derives from a human donor in good health. The sequenced sample consisted of T cells isolated from PBMCs. The chain is built from TRBV5-4 and TRBJ2-7; D perhaps matches TRBD2 (5 bases). The CDR3 region is CASRPTSSYEQYF. The CDR3 DNA follows: TGTGCCAGCAGGCCCACTAGTTCCTACGAGCAGTACTTC.